The T cell receptor beta chain under discussion was sequenced for a study of T cells expressing NK-cell markers. About the research overall: Seven of the eight sequenced donors were classified as HCMV-seropositive, and one was classified as seronegative.

Whole-study results and caveats: Whether expanded NKG2C+ T cell clones were HCMV-specific remained unclear. In several donors, dominant clonotypes made up roughly 28.3-65% of CD3+CD56-NKG2C+ cells.

Details on this clonotype: Its antigen is still unknown.

TCRdb re-called the 5' RACE reads; every CDR3 protein appears as one record, without DNA. The sample holds about 540,000 distinct CDR3 sequences. From germline, CDR1 is SGHVS and CDR2 FQNEAQ. The CDR3 consists of 15 residues. The specimen was blood T cells: a sorted CD56 or NKG2C T cell subset, CD4+ or CD8+ T cells, or bulk PBMC T cells (not recorded which). The source is a man aged 18 to 30 in good health. The V and J genes are TRBV7-8 and TRBJ2-1; TCRdb indicates TRBD2, and absent DNA this call remains unverified. CDR3 region: CASSLGAGGLNEQFF.